The clone carrying this TCR beta chain was seen more than once but under ten times. What it recognizes is unknown. This sample was taken from a study of regulatory T cells in long-lasting Graves disease. General study points: Persistent Graves' patients showed less TCR diversity than newly diagnosed ones.

Time point denoted: newly diagnosed GD, antithyroid drugs for less than 3 months. Generation of the TCR library employed RNA extracted from PBMCs. Arm-PCR of CDR3 regions with iRepertoire HTBI primers generated TCR beta libraries. TCRdb re-analysed the multiplex PCR reads in MiXCR, keeping a single row per CDR3 protein. The table has more than 450,000 distinct CDR3 sequences, around 16% seen once. The germline V gene encodes CDR1 MNHEY and CDR2 SVGEGT. The CDR3 contains 13 residues. Trimming removed 4 bases from V and 1 base from J, with 7 bases in between. The sample also formed part of further work on T cells in Graves' hyperthyroidism and ophthalmopathy. That paper states: When the TCR CDR3 underwent first-round RT-PCR, the HTBI primer set was used.

Source: peripheral blood mononuclear cells (PBMCs), taken at new diagnosis, from a patient treated with antithyroid drugs. The chain recombines TRBV6-2 or TRBV6-3 with TRBJ1-1; D unresolved. The receptor was derived from a man between 35 and 55 years old with Graves disease. The CDR3 spells CASSSIRNTEAFF. For the CDR3, the DNA is TGTGCCAGCAGTTCTATTAGGAACACTGAAGCTTTCTTT.